Each of the 14 T cell receptor beta chains below was sequenced from the same sample in a study of T cell changes during pregnancy in multiple sclerosis. Repertoires were generated with immunoSEQ multiplex PCR, while TCRdb's copy carries only in-frame clones and drops some. The table includes 30,000 to 45,000 clones, about 88% detected once. The sequencing here drew on CD4+ T cells from peripheral blood mononuclear cells, taken before pregnancy. The origin of the receptors is a female donor with multiple sclerosis, enrolled in a pregnancy study.

The chain's CDR3 is CASSFSVGTIYEQYF. The CDR3 region has the DNA TGCGCCAGCAGCTTCTCAGTGGGGACTATCTACGAGCAGTACTTC. V usage is TRBV5-1 and J usage is TRBJ2-7; 7 bases are shared with TRBD2. Trimming removed 2 bases from V and 3 bases from J; junction bases left unmatched: 8. CDR3 length: 15 amino acids. The germline V gene encodes CDR1 SGHRS and CDR2 YFSETQ. Based on the CDR3 plus reference TRBV5-1 and TRBJ2-7, the full variable domain is KAGVTQTPRYLIKTRGQQVTLSCSPISGHRSVSWYQQTPGQGLQFLFEYFSETQRNKGNFPGRFSGRQFSNSRSEMNVSTLELGDSALYLCASSFSVGTIYEQYFGPGTRLTVT.

The rearrangement joins TRBV2 to TRBJ2-7; possible D gene TRBD2, 6 bases. Trimming removed 8 bases from V and 2 bases from J, with 10 bases in between. Germline V gene data show CDR1 as SNHLY and CDR2 as FYNNEI. The CDR3 runs to 12 residues. Here the CDR3 reads CASGTSAYEQYF. The CDR3 DNA reads TGTGCCAGCGGGACTTCTGCCTACGAGCAGTACTTC.

The chain has TRBV28 and TRBJ2-7, with D possibly TRBD2 on 5 matching bases. Trimming took off 5 bases at V and 5 bases at J, with 13 bases between the two ends. The CDR3 contains 13 residues. Germline assignment: CDR1 MDHEN and CDR2 SYDVKM. The DNA for the CDR3 is TGTGCCAGCAGTGGCGGGTCGAACCACGAGCAGTACTTC. This gives the protein CASSGGSNHEQYF.

This sequence joins TRBV5-1 and TRBJ2-5, with 7 nucleotides matching TRBD2. The germline gives CDR1 SGHRS, CDR2 YFSETQ. This CDR3 contains 15 residues. V trimming: 1 base; J trimming: 5 bases; junction bases outside the gene matches: 8. CDR3 coding DNA: TGCGCCAGCAGCTTGCGACCGGGAGGCGGGGAGACCCAGTACTTC. This translates into CASSLRPGGGETQYF.

This clone was detected a few times. The V call is TRBV7-8, the J call TRBJ2-7; TRBD1 aligns across 8 bases. Germline loops: CDR1 SGHVS, CDR2 FQNEAQ. This CDR3 comprises 13 residues. J gave up 7 bases and V 5 bases, and 7 bases lay outside the gene matches. CDR3 amino acids: CASSTRTGWEQYF. CDR3 nucleotide sequence: TGTGCCAGCAGCACGCGGACAGGGTGGGAGCAGTACTTC. The whole variable domain, filled in from reference TRBV7-8 and TRBJ2-7, reads GAGVSQSPRYKVAKRGQDVALRCDPISGHVSLFWYQQALGQGPEFLTYFQNEAQLDKSGLPSDRFFAERPEGSVSTLKIQRTQQEDSAVYLCASSTRTGWEQYFGPGTRLTVT.

The rearrangement links TRBV30 to TRBJ1-2; no clear D. Germline CDR1 reads GTSNPN; CDR2 reads SVGIG (reference sequence). This CDR3 is built from 14 residues. Trimming shortened V by 0 bases and J by 6 bases, and 14 bases separated the two germline ends. The CDR3 nucleotides are TGTGCCTGGAGTGTGCGGGTACGGGTCGATGGCTACACCTTC. Translated, it gives CAWSVRVRVDGYTF.

This sequence joins TRBV2 and TRBJ2-5; 7 bases match TRBD1. Germline V gene lookup returns CDR1 SNHLY and CDR2 FYNNEI. CDR3 length: 13 residues. Germline trimming cut 5 bases from V and 3 bases from J; bases unmatched to any gene: 3. CDR3 region: CASSRDREETQYF. The CDR3 DNA is TGTGCCAGCAGTAGGGACAGAGAAGAGACCCAGTACTTC. The variable domain in full, with the rest retrieved from reference TRBV2 and TRBJ2-5, is EPEVTQTPSHQVTQMGQEVILRCVPISNHLYFYWYRQILGQKVEFLVSFYNNEISEKSEIFDDQFSVERPDGSNFTLKIRSTKLEDSAMYFCASSRDREETQYFGPGTRLLVL.

This clone was recorded only once. The chain joins TRBV7-9 to TRBJ1-1, with D maybe TRBD1 (6 bases). CDR3 length: 15 residues. Trimming pared 4 bases from V and 5 bases from J, leaving 17 bases between. Germline CDR1 SEHNR, CDR2 FQNEAQ (reference sequence). CDR3 residues: CASSSRGGRGTEAFF. The CDR3 bases are TGTGCCAGCAGCTCTCGAGGGGGTAGGGGTACTGAAGCTTTCTTT.

This CDR3 is CASSPRDREAGELFF. The CDR3 DNA reads TGTGCCAGCTCACCCCGGGACAGGGAGGCCGGGGAGCTGTTTTTT. The gene calls are TRBV18 and TRBJ2-2, with TRBD1 identical over 9 bases. Germline V gives CDR1 KGHSH, CDR2 LQKENI. With V trimmed by 3 bases and J by 6 bases, 5 bases remained unmatched. The CDR3 runs to 15 residues. Drawing the rest from reference TRBV18 and TRBJ2-2, the complete variable domain is NAGVMQNPRHLVRRRGQEARLRCSPMKGHSHVYWYRQLPEEGLKFMVYLQKENIIDESGMPKERFSAEFPKEGPSILRIQQVVRGDSAAYFCASSPRDREAGELFFGEGSRLTVL.

This clone was detected once. This chain joins TRBV19 and TRBJ2-5, with 7 bases lining up with TRBD1. Trimming removed 5 bases from V and 5 bases from J; junction bases left unmatched: 5. Germline V CDR1 and CDR2: LNHDA, SQIVND (reference sequence). The CDR3 is 13 residues long. CDR3 sequence (DNA): TGTGCCAGTAGTGGACAGGTTCTGGAGACCCAGTACTTC. This codes for CASSGQVLETQYF.

J is TRBJ2-1 and V is TRBV9; D perhaps matches TRBD2 (7 bases). Trimming took 0 bases from V and 15 from J, leaving 13 bases between them. The germline gives CDR1 SGDLS, CDR2 YYNGEE. CDR3 length: 12 amino acids. The CDR3 DNA reads as TGTGCCAGCAGCGTAGAGGGGGGGTCTCCGTTCTTC. Its protein is CASSVEGGSPFF.

This clone was picked up a small number of times. The chain combines TRBV19 with TRBJ1-5; possibly TRBD1 for D (5 bases). With 3 bases removed from V and 0 bases from J, the gap between germline ends came to 18 bases. This CDR3 region has 18 residues. The V gene's germline CDR1 is LNHDA and CDR2 SQIVND (reference sequence). The chain's CDR3 is CASSMNERQPHSNQPQHF. CDR3 in DNA: TGTGCCAGTAGTATGAACGAACGACAGCCCCATAGCAATCAGCCCCAGCATTTT.

The chain joins TRBV9 to TRBJ2-5; TRBD2 matches at 10 bases. V trimming: 2 bases; J trimming: 4 bases; junction bases outside the gene matches: 2. The germline V gene encodes CDR1 SGDLS and CDR2 YYNGEE. This CDR3 is 14 amino acids long. CDR3 in DNA: TGTGCCAGCAGCGTCGGACTAGCGGTAGAGACCCAGTACTTC. Translating gives CASSVGLAVETQYF.

This chain connects TRBV5-1 to TRBJ2-3, with D possibly being TRBD2 (5 bases). Germline V lookup: CDR1 SGHRS, CDR2 YFSETQ. The CDR3 totals 16 residues. The V end was cut by 1 base, the J end by 1 base, with 13 bases between. DNA for the CDR3: TGCGCCAGCAGCTTGCTCACGCGGCGGGGCACAGATACGCAGTATTTT. Translated, it gives CASSLLTRRGTDTQYF.